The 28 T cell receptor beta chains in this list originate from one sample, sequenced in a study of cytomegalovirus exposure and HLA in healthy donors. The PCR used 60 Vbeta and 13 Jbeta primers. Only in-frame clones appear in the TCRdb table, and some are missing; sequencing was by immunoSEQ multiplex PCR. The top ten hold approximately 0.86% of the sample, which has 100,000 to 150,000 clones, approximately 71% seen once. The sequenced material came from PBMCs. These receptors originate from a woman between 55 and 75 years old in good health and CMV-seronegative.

The CDR3 sequence is CASSQTGDPNQPQHF. CDR3 coding DNA: TGCGCCAGCAGCCAGACAGGGGATCCCAATCAGCCCCAGCATTTT. This sequence joins TRBV5-1 and TRBJ1-5; TRBD1 matches 8 bases. CDR3 length equals 15 residues. V dropped 4 bases and J dropped 3; count of bases not matched to a gene: 6. The V gene's germline CDR1 is SGHRS and CDR2 YFSETQ. The whole variable domain, remainder taken from reference TRBV5-1 and TRBJ1-5, is KAGVTQTPRYLIKTRGQQVTLSCSPISGHRSVSWYQQTPGQGLQFLFEYFSETQRNKGNFPGRFSGRQFSNSRSEMNVSTLELGDSALYLCASSQTGDPNQPQHFGDGTRLSIL.

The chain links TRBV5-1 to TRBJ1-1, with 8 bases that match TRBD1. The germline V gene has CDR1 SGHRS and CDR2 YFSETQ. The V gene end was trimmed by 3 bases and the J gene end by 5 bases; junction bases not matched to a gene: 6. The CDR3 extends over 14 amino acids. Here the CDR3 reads CASSSGQGGTEAFF. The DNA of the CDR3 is TGCGCCAGCAGCTCAGGACAGGGAGGTACTGAAGCTTTCTTT.

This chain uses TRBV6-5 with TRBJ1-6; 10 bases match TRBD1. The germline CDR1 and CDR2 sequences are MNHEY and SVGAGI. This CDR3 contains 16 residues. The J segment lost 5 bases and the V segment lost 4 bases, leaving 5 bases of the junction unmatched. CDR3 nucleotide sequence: TGTGCCAGCAGTTCTCGGACAGGGGGAAATAATTCACCCCTCCACTTT. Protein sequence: CASSSRTGGNNSPLHF.

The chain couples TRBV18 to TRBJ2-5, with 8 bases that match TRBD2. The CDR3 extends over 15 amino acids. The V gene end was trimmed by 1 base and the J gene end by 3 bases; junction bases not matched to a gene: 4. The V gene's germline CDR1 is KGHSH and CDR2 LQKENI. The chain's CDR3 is CASSPRNGGEETQYF. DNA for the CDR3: TGTGCCAGCTCACCACGGAACGGGGGGGAAGAGACCCAGTACTTC.

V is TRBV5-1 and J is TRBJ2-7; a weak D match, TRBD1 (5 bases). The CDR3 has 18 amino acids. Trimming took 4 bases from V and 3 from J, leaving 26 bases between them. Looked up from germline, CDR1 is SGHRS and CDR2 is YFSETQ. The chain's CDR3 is CASSGTTITRDRVYEQYF. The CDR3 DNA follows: TGCGCCAGCAGCGGAACCACGATTACCCGCGACAGAGTCTACGAGCAGTACTTC.

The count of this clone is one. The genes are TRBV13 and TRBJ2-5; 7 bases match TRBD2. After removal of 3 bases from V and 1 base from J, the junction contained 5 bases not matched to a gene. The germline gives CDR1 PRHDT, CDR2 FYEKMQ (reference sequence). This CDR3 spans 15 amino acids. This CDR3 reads CASSFRSGTQETQYF. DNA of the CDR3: TGTGCCAGCAGCTTTAGAAGCGGGACCCAAGAGACCCAGTACTTC.

This chain's CDR3 is CASSEGLAGPYEQYF. The CDR3, as DNA: TGTGCCAGCAGTGAAGGACTAGCGGGACCCTACGAGCAGTACTTC. V usage is TRBV6-1 and J usage is TRBJ2-7; 11 bases are shared with TRBD2. The length of the CDR3 is 15 residues. Germline CDR1 MNHNS, CDR2 SASEGT. V was pared by 1 base and J by 2 bases, with 1 base of the junction left unmatched.

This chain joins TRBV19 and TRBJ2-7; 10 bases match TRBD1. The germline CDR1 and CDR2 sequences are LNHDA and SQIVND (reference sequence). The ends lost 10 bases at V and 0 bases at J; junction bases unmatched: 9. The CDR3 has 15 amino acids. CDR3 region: CATKTGQGSSYEQYF. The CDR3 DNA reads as TGTGCCACTAAGACGGGACAGGGGTCCTCCTACGAGCAGTACTTC.

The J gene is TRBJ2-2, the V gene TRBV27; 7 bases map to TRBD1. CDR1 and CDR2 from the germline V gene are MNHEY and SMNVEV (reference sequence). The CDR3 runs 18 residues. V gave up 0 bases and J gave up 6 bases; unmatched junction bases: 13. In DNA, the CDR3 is TGTGCCAGCAGTTTATCCCCCGGGGAAGGGGGCGTACCCGGGGAGCTGTTTTTT. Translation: CASSLSPGEGGVPGELFF.

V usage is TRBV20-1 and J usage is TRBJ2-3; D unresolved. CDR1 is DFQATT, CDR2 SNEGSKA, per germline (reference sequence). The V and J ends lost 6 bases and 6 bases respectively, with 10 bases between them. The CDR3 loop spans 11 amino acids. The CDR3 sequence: CSASLSDTQYF. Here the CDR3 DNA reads TGCAGTGCCTCCCTGTCGGATACGCAGTATTTT.

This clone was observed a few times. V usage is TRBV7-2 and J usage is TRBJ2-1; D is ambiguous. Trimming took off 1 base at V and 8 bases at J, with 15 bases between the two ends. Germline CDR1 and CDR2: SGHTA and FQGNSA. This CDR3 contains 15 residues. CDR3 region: CASSLGPFLQHEQFF. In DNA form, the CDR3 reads TGTGCCAGCAGCTTAGGACCCTTCCTACAGCATGAGCAGTTCTTC.

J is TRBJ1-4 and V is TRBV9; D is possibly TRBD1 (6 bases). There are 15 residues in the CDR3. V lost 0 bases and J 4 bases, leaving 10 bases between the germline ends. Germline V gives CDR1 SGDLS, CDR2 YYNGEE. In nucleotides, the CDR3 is TGTGCCAGCAGCGTAGGACAGGCGAGTAATGAAAAACTGTTTTTT. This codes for CASSVGQASNEKLFF.

For the CDR3, the DNA is TGTGCCAGCAGCCGCGTGAACCGGGGGGTTTATGGCTACACCTTC. Protein product: CASSRVNRGVYGYTF. The rearrangement links TRBV6-5 to TRBJ1-2, with D possibly being TRBD1 (5 bases). V shed 6 bases and J shed 5 bases, with 19 bases lying between them. This CDR3 has 15 residues. Germline assignment: CDR1 MNHEY and CDR2 SVGAGI.

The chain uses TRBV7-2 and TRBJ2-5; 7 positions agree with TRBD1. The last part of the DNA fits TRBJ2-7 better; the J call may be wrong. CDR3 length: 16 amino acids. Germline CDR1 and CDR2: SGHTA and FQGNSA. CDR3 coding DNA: TGTGCCAGCAGCTTATCCGGGACAGTAGGTTCCTACGAGCAGTACTTC. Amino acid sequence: CASSLSGTVGSYEQYF.

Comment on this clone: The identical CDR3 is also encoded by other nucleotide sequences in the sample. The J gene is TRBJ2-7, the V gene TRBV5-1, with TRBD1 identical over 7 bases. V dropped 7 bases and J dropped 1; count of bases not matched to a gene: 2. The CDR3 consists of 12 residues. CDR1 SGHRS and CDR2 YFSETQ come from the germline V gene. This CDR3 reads CASQGQSYEQYF. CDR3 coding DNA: TGCGCCAGCCAGGGACAGTCCTACGAGCAGTACTTC.

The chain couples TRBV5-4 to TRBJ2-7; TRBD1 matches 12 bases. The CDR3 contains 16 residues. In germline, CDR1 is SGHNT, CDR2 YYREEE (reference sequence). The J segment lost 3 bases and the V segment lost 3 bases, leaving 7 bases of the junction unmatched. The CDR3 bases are TGTGCCAGCAGCTCCCCCGGGACAGGGGGCCTCTACGAGCAGTACTTC. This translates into CASSSPGTGGLYEQYF.

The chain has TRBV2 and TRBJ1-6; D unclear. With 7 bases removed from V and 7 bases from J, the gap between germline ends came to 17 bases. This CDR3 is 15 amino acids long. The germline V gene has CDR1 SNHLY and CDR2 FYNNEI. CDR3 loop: CASKTDPGRNSPLHF. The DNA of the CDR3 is TGTGCCAGCAAGACTGACCCCGGTCGGAATTCACCCCTCCACTTT.

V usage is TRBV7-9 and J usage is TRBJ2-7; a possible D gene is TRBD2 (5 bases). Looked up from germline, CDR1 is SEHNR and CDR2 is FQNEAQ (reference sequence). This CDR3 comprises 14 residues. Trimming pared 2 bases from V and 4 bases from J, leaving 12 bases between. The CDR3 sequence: CASSLSGGEYEQYF. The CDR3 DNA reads TGTGCCAGCAGCTTAAGCGGCGGAGAATACGAGCAGTACTTC.

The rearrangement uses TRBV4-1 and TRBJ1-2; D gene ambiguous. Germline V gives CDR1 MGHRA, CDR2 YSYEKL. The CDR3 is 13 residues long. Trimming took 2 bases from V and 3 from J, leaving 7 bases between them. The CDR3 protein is CASSQIIDYGYTF. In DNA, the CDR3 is TGCGCCAGCAGCCAAATTATCGACTATGGCTACACCTTC.

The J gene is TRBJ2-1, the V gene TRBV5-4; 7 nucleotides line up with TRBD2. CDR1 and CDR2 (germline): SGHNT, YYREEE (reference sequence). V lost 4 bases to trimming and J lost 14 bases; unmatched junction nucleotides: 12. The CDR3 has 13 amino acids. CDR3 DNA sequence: TGTGCCAGCAGCCAAGACAGCGGGATAGAGAAGTTCTTC. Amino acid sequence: CASSQDSGIEKFF.

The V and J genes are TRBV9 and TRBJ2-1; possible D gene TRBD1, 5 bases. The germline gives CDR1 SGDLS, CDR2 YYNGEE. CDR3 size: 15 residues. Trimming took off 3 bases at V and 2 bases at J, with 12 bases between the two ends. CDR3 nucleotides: TGTGCCAGCAGCGAAACAGGCACTACCTACAATGAGCAGTTCTTC. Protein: CASSETGTTYNEQFF.

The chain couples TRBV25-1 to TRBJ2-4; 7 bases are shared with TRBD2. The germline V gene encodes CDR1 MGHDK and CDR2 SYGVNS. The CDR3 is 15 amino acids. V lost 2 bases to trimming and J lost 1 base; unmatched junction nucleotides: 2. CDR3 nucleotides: TGTGCCAGCAGTGAAGGGGGGGTGGCCAAAAACATTCAGTACTTC. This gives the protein CASSEGGVAKNIQYF.

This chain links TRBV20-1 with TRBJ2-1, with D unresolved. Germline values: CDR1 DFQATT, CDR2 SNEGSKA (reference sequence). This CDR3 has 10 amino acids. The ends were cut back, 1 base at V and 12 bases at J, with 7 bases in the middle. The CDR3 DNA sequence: TGCAGTGCTAGAGTGACTTGGCAGTTCTTC. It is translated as CSARVTWQFF.

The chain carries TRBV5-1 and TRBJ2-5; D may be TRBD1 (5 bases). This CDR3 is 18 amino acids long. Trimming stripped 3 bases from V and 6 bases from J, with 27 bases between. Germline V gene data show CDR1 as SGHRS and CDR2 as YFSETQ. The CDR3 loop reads CASSSTPLRTTQLKTQYF. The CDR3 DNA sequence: TGCGCCAGCAGCTCCACCCCCCTGCGGACAACCCAATTAAAGACCCAGTACTTC.

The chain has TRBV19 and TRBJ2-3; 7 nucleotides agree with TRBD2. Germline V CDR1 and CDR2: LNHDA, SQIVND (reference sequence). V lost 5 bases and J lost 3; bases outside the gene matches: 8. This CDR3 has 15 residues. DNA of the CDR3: TGTGCCAGTAGTGCCGGGGAGGGAGGTACAGATACGCAGTATTTT. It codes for CASSAGEGGTDTQYF.

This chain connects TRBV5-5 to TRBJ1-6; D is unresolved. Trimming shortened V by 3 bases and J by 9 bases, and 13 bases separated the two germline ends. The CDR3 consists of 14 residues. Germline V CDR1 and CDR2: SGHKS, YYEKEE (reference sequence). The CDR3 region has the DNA TGTGCCAGCAGCTCGAGGGCAGTAGGTTCACCCCTCCACTTT. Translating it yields CASSSRAVGSPLHF.

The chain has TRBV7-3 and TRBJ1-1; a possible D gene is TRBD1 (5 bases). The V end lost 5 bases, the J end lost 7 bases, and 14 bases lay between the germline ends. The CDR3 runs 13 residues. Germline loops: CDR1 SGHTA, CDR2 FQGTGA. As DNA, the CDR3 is TGTGCCAGCAGCGTAGGCGGGACGGATGAAGCTTTCTTT. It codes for CASSVGGTDEAFF.

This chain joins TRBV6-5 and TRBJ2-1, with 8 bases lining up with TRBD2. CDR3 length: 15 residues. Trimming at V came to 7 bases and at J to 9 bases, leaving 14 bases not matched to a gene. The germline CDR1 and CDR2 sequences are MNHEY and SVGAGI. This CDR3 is CASKRSEAGEGEQFF. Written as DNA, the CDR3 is TGTGCCAGCAAACGGTCGGAAGCGGGAGAGGGTGAGCAGTTCTTC.